A selection of T cell receptor beta chains follows, all from one sample in a study of CD8+ T cells in alopecia areata. The data were produced by immunoSEQ multiplex PCR, yet TCRdb's version contains in-frame clones alone and is incomplete. The table lists about 99,000 clones, 70% to 90% of them singletons. Source: CD8+ T cells sorted from blood, taken between weeks 30 and 35, from a patient treated with tofacitinib. Receptor source: a human donor with alopecia areata. Each CDR3 is given with its conserved first and last residue. Fields, in order: CDR3 protein, J gene, D gene, V gene. D genes are given only for firm matches.

CASSHPPRGEQFF | TRBJ2-1 | . | TRBV4-1
CSVEFQQETQYF | TRBJ2-5 | . | TRBV29-1
CASTNRDEDYGYTF | TRBJ1-2 | . | TRBV7-9
CASSLSSGGRAVEQFF | TRBJ2-1 | TRBD2 | TRBV7-9
CASSFGGSYEQYF | TRBJ2-7 | . | TRBV11-2
CASSDGSGSTDTQYF | TRBJ2-3 | . | TRBV6-4
CASSVDSVWGVKSSYNEQFF | TRBJ2-1 | . | TRBV9
CASSDSGGTYNEQFF | TRBJ2-1 | TRBD2 | TRBV9
CASRGAGGANVLTF | TRBJ2-6 | . | TRBV27
CASSIDGSGTDTQYF | TRBJ2-3 | . | TRBV19
CASSQQTSGSYEQYF | TRBJ2-7 | TRBD2 | TRBV4-1
CASGLVPRQGDNEKLFF | TRBJ1-4 | TRBD1 | TRBV12-5
CASSPGQGDYEQYF | . | TRBD1 | TRBV4-1
CASSGGGASSYEQYF | TRBJ2-7 | . | TRBV2
CASSLTARNEQFF | TRBJ2-1 | . | TRBV11-2
CASSLREGADTQYF | TRBJ2-3 | . | TRBV27
CASSFQGPPNTGELFF | TRBJ2-2 | . | TRBV7-9
CASSTKGWEYTEAFF | TRBJ1-1 | . | TRBV7-9
CASSEDGRVAYEQYF | TRBJ2-7 | TRBD2 | TRBV6-1
CASSEKRTSPTSYNEQFF | TRBJ2-1 | . | TRBV5-6
CASSQPTDTQYF | TRBJ2-3 | . | TRBV4-1
CSVEDRTRGEETQYF | TRBJ2-5 | . | TRBV29-1
CASSLGDRLDTQYF | TRBJ2-3 | TRBD1 | TRBV13
CASSIQGANEKLFF | TRBJ1-4 | . | TRBV6-5
CASSLMTAYEQYF | TRBJ2-7 | . | TRBV6-5
CASSSPEGYYEQFF | TRBJ2-1 | . | TRBV7-9
CASRTDTQYF | TRBJ2-3 | . | TRBV13
CSVVRGLTDTQYF | TRBJ2-3 | . | TRBV29-1
CSVELRDYGYTF | TRBJ1-2 | . | TRBV29-1
CASSTTAEAFF | TRBJ1-1 | . | TRBV6-5
CASSVRWTTHYEQYF | . | . | TRBV5-1
CASTPPGSYEQYF | TRBJ2-7 | . | TRBV6-5
CASSETGATEAFF | TRBJ1-1 | TRBD1 | TRBV25-1
CATARGRGSYNEQFF | TRBJ2-1 | . | TRBV6-5
CASSQDSIKRGYNEQFF | TRBJ2-1 | . | TRBV14
CASSLVAAYTDTQYF | TRBJ2-3 | . | TRBV5-1
CASSDLGQGRNQPQHF | TRBJ1-5 | TRBD1 | TRBV6-1
CASSFLGGTYEQYF | TRBJ2-7 | . | TRBV27
CASSSMVGRSSYNEQFF | TRBJ2-1 | . | TRBV5-1
CASSPPSSSGSYEQYF | TRBJ2-7 | TRBD2 | TRBV27
CASRDRDRAQPQHF | TRBJ1-5 | TRBD1 | TRBV6-1
CSVDGEWNEQYF | TRBJ2-7 | . | TRBV29-1
CASSPGLAGGPVTGELFF | TRBJ2-2 | TRBD2 | TRBV4-1
CASSLYAGLNYNEQFF | TRBJ2-1 | . | TRBV5-6